What follows are 31 T cell receptor beta chains derived from one specimen sequenced in a study of T cells in Graves' hyperthyroidism and ophthalmopathy. Authors of the study amplified TCR beta CDR3 regions from RNA transcripts. An initial round of RT-PCR targeting the TCR CDR3 relied on the HTBI primer set. MiXCR, run by TCRdb on the multiplex PCR reads, gives a single entry per CDR3 protein. Of 150,000 to 200,000 distinct CDR3 sequences listed, over 15% are singletons. The sample comprised blood. The receptors shown here come from a woman between 45 and 60 years old with Graves' hyperthyroidism.

This clonotype came up many times. The chain recombines TRBV5-1 with TRBJ1-2; D is uncertain. CDR1 is SGHRS, CDR2 YFSETQ, per germline. V was pared by 1 base and J by 4 bases, with 8 bases between. This CDR3 region has 13 residues. The CDR3 DNA sequence: TGCGCCAGCAGCTTGCTTTCCCGCTATGGCTACACCTTC. Amino acid sequence: CASSLLSRYGYTF.

V gene TRBV24-1 combines with J gene TRBJ2-3; the D gene is possibly TRBD1 (5 bases). Germline V gives CDR1 KGHDR, CDR2 SFDVKD. This CDR3 spans 12 amino acids. The V end lost 5 bases, the J end lost 8 bases, and 10 bases lay between the germline ends. CDR3 nucleotides: TGTGCCACCAGTGCCCTTAGGGGTACGCAGTATTTT. This codes for CATSALRGTQYF.

This clonotype was counted many times. The V call is TRBV20-1, the J call TRBJ1-4; 8 bases match TRBD1. Per germline, CDR1 DFQATT and CDR2 SNEGSKA (reference sequence). V shed 6 bases, J shed 10 bases, and the junction held 7 bases outside the gene matches. CDR3 length: 12 residues. CDR3 residues: CSAGTGQGKLFF. The CDR3 DNA reads TGCAGTGCCGGGACAGGACAAGGAAAACTGTTTTTT.

The genes are TRBV7-8 and TRBJ1-1; tentative D call: TRBD1 (6 bases). The CDR3 has 12 amino acids. The ends were cut back, 4 bases at V and 6 bases at J, with 9 bases in the middle. Germline values: CDR1 SGHVS, CDR2 FQNEAQ. The CDR3 sequence is CASSWGGPEAFF. The CDR3 DNA sequence: TGTGCCAGCAGCTGGGGGGGCCCTGAAGCTTTCTTT.

This clonotype has a handful of counts. This rearrangement joins TRBV7-9 to TRBJ1-1; 7 nucleotides align to TRBD1. J lost 7 bases, V lost 1 base, and 6 bases had no gene match. Germline loops: CDR1 SEHNR, CDR2 FQNEAQ (reference sequence). The CDR3 covers 14 residues. In nucleotides, the CDR3 is TGTGCCAGCAGCTTAGACAGGGGACGGAATGAAGCTTTCTTT. Protein: CASSLDRGRNEAFF.

This clonotype was counted at least ten times. This rearrangement joins TRBV6-1 to TRBJ2-7; perhaps TRBD2 as D (5 bases). V was pared by 6 bases and J by 0 bases, with 9 bases between. Germline V gives CDR1 MNHNS, CDR2 SASEGT. The CDR3 length is 13 residues. The CDR3 DNA sequence: TGTGCCAGCAGGATCGGGATCTCCTACGAGCAGTACTTC. This codes for CASRIGISYEQYF.

This clonotype was recorded at least ten times. It may be a read error: a sequence one base away is much more abundant. The rearrangement uses TRBV7-9 and TRBJ1-2, with D perhaps TRBD1 (5 bases). Trimming removed 6 bases at V and 0 bases at J, with 8 bases between. The CDR3 has 13 amino acids. Germline CDR1 is SEHNR and CDR2 is FQNEAQ (reference sequence). The CDR3 here is CASSRTTNYGYTF. CDR3 nucleotides: TGTGCCAGCAGTCGGACAACTAACTATGGCTACACCTTC. The full variable domain, with the rest looked up from reference TRBV7-9 and TRBJ1-2, is DTGVSQNPRHKITKRGQNVTFRCDPISEHNRLYWYRQTLGQGPEFLTYFQNEAQLEKSRLLSDRFSAERPKGSFSTLEIQRTEQGDSAMYLCASSRTTNYGYTFGSGTRLTVV.

This clonotype was picked up a small number of times. The rearrangement joins TRBV4-2 to TRBJ1-6; 10 bases align to TRBD1. Unmatched junction bases numbered 3, after V lost 1 base and J lost 6 bases. Germline assignment: CDR1 LGHNA and CDR2 YNFKEQ. The CDR3 contains 16 residues. Here the CDR3 reads CASSQGQGATNSPLHF. CDR3 nucleotide sequence: TGTGCCAGCAGCCAAGGACAGGGGGCCACTAATTCACCCCTCCACTTT.

This clonotype has ten or more counts. The chain's CDR3 is CASRFALSSYEQYF. CDR3 coding DNA: TGTGCCAGCCGCTTTGCGTTGTCTTCCTACGAGCAGTACTTC. The chain employs TRBV28 and TRBJ2-7; no definite D call. This CDR3 is 14 amino acids long. V shed 8 bases and J shed 1 base, with 15 bases lying between them. Germline CDR1 MDHEN, CDR2 SYDVKM.

This clonotype has at least ten counts. CDR3 loop: CASSPEGAHGYTF. The CDR3 DNA reads as TGTGCCAGCAGTCCGGAGGGGGCCCATGGCTACACCTTC. The chain links TRBV7-9 to TRBJ1-2; 7 bases are shared with TRBD1. The ends lost 6 bases at V and 6 bases at J; junction bases unmatched: 7. CDR3 size: 13 residues. Germline CDR1 SEHNR, CDR2 FQNEAQ (reference sequence).

This clonotype was counted ten times or more. The rearrangement uses TRBV6-1 and TRBJ1-4; possibly TRBD1 for D (5 bases). The CDR3 totals 16 residues. V shed 4 bases and J shed 0 bases, with 12 bases lying between them. Germline loops: CDR1 MNHNS, CDR2 SASEGT. The CDR3 sequence: CASSGGTGATNEKLFF. The DNA for the CDR3 is TGTGCCAGCAGTGGAGGGACGGGGGCAACTAATGAAAAACTGTTTTTT.

This clonotype was seen at least ten times. This chain uses TRBV20-1 with TRBJ2-2; 7 bases match TRBD1. The V segment lost 2 bases and the J segment 0 bases; nucleotides outside the gene matches: 9. This CDR3 spans 17 amino acids. The germline V gene has CDR1 DFQATT and CDR2 SNEGSKA (reference sequence). The chain's CDR3 is CSARSLPGGTNTGELFF. Written as DNA, the CDR3 is TGCAGTGCTAGATCGTTACCAGGGGGTACGAACACCGGGGAGCTGTTTTTT.

V usage is TRBV12-3 or TRBV12-4 and J usage is TRBJ2-1, with D possibly being TRBD1 or TRBD2 (5 bases each). Trimming took 5 bases from V and 3 from J, leaving 17 bases between them. The CDR3 contains 16 residues. This CDR3 is CASSIGQSGRYNEQFF. CDR3 DNA sequence: TGTGCCAGCAGTATCGGGCAGTCGGGGCGCTACAATGAGCAGTTCTTC.

This clonotype showed up many times. The chain joins TRBV7-2 to TRBJ2-1, with 8 bases lining up with TRBD2. V was pared by 4 bases and J by 9 bases, with 8 bases of the junction left unmatched. The CDR3 runs 14 residues. Per germline, CDR1 SGHTA and CDR2 FQGNSA. In nucleotides, the CDR3 is TGTGCCAGCAGCTCTGGACTAGCAAGAGGTGAGCAGTTCTTC. It encodes CASSSGLARGEQFF.

This clonotype was recorded many times. This chain uses TRBV19 with TRBJ1-1; the D is unclear. The CDR3 loop spans 15 amino acids. CDR1 is LNHDA and CDR2 is SQIVND in the germline V gene (reference sequence). V lost 7 bases and J lost 1, with 16 bases in between. The CDR3 bases are TGTGCCAGTAACCCCCGGTCGGGGTCGAACACTGAAGCTTTCTTT. The encoded protein is CASNPRSGSNTEAFF. Combining the CDR3 with reference TRBV19 and TRBJ1-1 gives the whole variable domain DGGITQSPKYLFRKEGQNVTLSCEQNLNHDAMYWYRQDPGQGLRLIYYSQIVNDFQKGDIAEGYSVSREKKESFPLTVTSAQKNPTAFYLCASNPRSGSNTEAFFGQGTRLTVV.

A few counts support this clonotype. The chain joins TRBV5-1 to TRBJ2-1; 7 nucleotides agree with TRBD1. The CDR3 is 16 residues long. After removal of 2 bases from V and 0 bases from J, the junction contained 5 bases not matched to a gene. Germline V lookup: CDR1 SGHRS, CDR2 YFSETQ. For the CDR3, the DNA is TGCGCCAGCAGCTTCCTACAGGGGAGCTCCTACAATGAGCAGTTCTTC. As protein: CASSFLQGSSYNEQFF.

This clonotype was seen ten or more times. The chain uses TRBV20-1 and TRBJ2-5; D unclear. CDR1 is DFQATT, CDR2 SNEGSKA, per germline (reference sequence). V lost 4 bases and J lost 6, with 6 bases in between. This CDR3 is 10 amino acids long. The CDR3, as DNA: TGCAGTGCTACTCTTCAGACCCAGTACTTC. Translating gives CSATLQTQYF.

This clonotype was counted many times. The chain recombines TRBV27 with TRBJ2-3, with D perhaps TRBD2 (7 bases). Germline CDR1 reads MNHEY; CDR2 reads SMNVEV (reference sequence). V was pared by 4 bases and J by 6 bases, with 17 bases between. The CDR3 runs 15 residues. The CDR3 nucleotides are TGTGCCAGCAGTTCTCTGTGGGGGGGCCGTGATACGCAGTATTTT. It translates to CASSSLWGGRDTQYF.

V is TRBV3-1 and J is TRBJ1-1, with no clear D. Trimming took 0 bases from V and 5 from J, leaving 10 bases between them. CDR3 length: 14 amino acids. CDR1 LGHDT and CDR2 YNNKEL come from the germline V gene (reference sequence). CDR3 residues: CASSQEGVSTEAFF. The DNA for the CDR3 is TGTGCCAGCAGCCAAGAAGGTGTTTCGACTGAAGCTTTCTTT.

Points on this clonotype: A much more abundant neighbour one base away suggests this may be a read error. V and J are TRBV2 and TRBJ2-1; D is uncertain. The CDR3 extends over 12 amino acids. Germline CDR1 reads SNHLY; CDR2 reads FYNNEI. The CDR3 DNA follows: TGTGACAGCATTATGGGATACAATGAGCAGTTCTTC. Its translation is CDSIMGYNEQFF.

The sample holds many counts of this clonotype. The chain carries TRBV6-2 or TRBV6-3 and TRBJ2-1; D assignment may be TRBD1 or TRBD2 (5 bases each). V dropped 5 bases and J dropped 2 bases, with 19 bases sitting between them. Germline-derived CDR1 and CDR2 are MNHEY and SVGEGT. The CDR3 runs to 17 residues. The CDR3 sequence: CASSPLVGLGAYNEQFF. The CDR3 DNA is TGTGCCAGCAGTCCGTTAGTTGGACTGGGGGCCTACAATGAGCAGTTCTTC.

This clonotype was counted ten times or more. The chain couples TRBV7-2 to TRBJ2-7; no reliable D call. Trimming left V 5 bases short and J 2 bases short, with 13 bases between. The CDR3 is 14 amino acids. Germline V gene lookup returns CDR1 SGHTA and CDR2 FQGNSA. The CDR3 DNA reads as TGTGCCAGCAGCCCTGAGTATCCAGCCTACGAGCAGTACTTC. It codes for CASSPEYPAYEQYF.

This clonotype was seen repeatedly, ten times or more. The V gene is TRBV19, the J gene TRBJ2-2; 10 bases agree with TRBD1. Trimming took 10 bases from V and 5 from J; bases not matched to a gene: 7. From germline, CDR1 is LNHDA and CDR2 SQIVND (reference sequence). The CDR3 totals 14 residues. CDR3 sequence: CATQRTGGTGELFF. The CDR3 bases are TGTGCCACCCAGCGGACAGGGGGGACCGGGGAGCTGTTTTTT.

V and J are TRBV30 and TRBJ2-2; 10 bases line up with TRBD2. CDR1 is GTSNPN and CDR2 is SVGIG in the germline V gene (reference sequence). There are 15 residues in the CDR3. Trimming at V came to 3 bases and at J to 3 bases, leaving 4 bases not matched to a gene. The CDR3 nucleotides are TGTGCCTGGAGAGATCTAGCGGGAGACACCGGGGAGCTGTTTTTT. This sequence encodes CAWRDLAGDTGELFF.

J is TRBJ2-3 and V is TRBV6-9; TRBD2 aligns across 9 bases. J gave up 5 bases and V 4 bases, and 7 bases lay outside the gene matches. Germline lookup yields CDR1 MNHGY and CDR2 SVAAGI. The CDR3 contains 15 residues. This chain's CDR3 is CASSSGGLAGDTQYF. CDR3 DNA: TGTGCCAGCAGTTCTGGGGGACTAGCTGGAGATACGCAGTATTTT.

In its sample, this clonotype was seen many times. This rearrangement joins TRBV7-9 to TRBJ1-1; D remains unclear. V shed 5 bases and J shed 7 bases, with 14 bases lying between them. This CDR3 contains 13 residues. Germline CDR1 reads SEHNR; CDR2 reads FQNEAQ (reference sequence). The DNA for the CDR3 is TGTGCCAGCAGCACGAAGACGGACGGTGAAGCTTTCTTT. Translated: CASSTKTDGEAFF.

This clonotype was seen many times. V and J are TRBV19 and TRBJ2-5; 10 nucleotides align to TRBD1. The junction had 2 bases not matched to a gene; V was cut back by 5 bases and J by 5 bases. Germline V gene sequence: CDR1 LNHDA, CDR2 SQIVND (reference sequence). CDR3 length equals 13 residues. The CDR3 sequence is CASSAGQGETQYF. For the CDR3, the DNA is TGTGCCAGTAGTGCGGGACAGGGGGAGACCCAGTACTTC.

This clonotype has a count of ten or more. The J gene is TRBJ2-3, the V gene TRBV5-1; no firm D call. V gave up 0 bases and J gave up 0 bases, with 11 bases separating them. This CDR3 is 16 amino acids long. In germline, CDR1 is SGHRS, CDR2 YFSETQ. In DNA form, the CDR3 reads TGCGCCAGCAGCTTGGGGCAAGGGATAAGCACAGATACGCAGTATTTT. Translating gives CASSLGQGISTDTQYF.

This chain uses TRBV9 with TRBJ1-6; D may be TRBD1 (6 bases). The CDR3 spans 15 residues. Germline values: CDR1 SGDLS, CDR2 YYNGEE. Trimming cost V 0 bases and J 9 bases, with 13 bases left between them. CDR3 sequence: CASSVDGRGSSPLHF. CDR3 nucleotide sequence: TGTGCCAGCAGCGTAGATGGCAGGGGATCTTCACCCCTCCACTTT.

This clonotype was observed many times. The chain has TRBV9 and TRBJ2-2, with 7 positions matching TRBD2. There are 16 residues in the CDR3. Germline CDR1 SGDLS, CDR2 YYNGEE. The V gene end was trimmed by 4 bases and the J gene end by 5 bases; junction bases not matched to a gene: 11. CDR3 DNA: TGTGCCAGCAGCCACGCAGGAGCGGGGAGTACCGGGGAGCTGTTTTTT. The encoded protein is CASSHAGAGSTGELFF.

This clonotype was counted only a few times. The CDR3 ends on some other residue instead of the conserved phenylalanine or tryptophan, so this is likely a read error. Written as DNA, the CDR3 is TGTGCCAGCAGTTACTCGGGCAGCAATTACGAGCAGTACCTC. Its protein product is CASSYSGSNYEQYL. The chain has TRBV6-2 or TRBV6-3 and TRBJ2-7; D is ambiguous. The CDR3 is made up of 14 amino acids. CDR1 is MNHEY and CDR2 is SVGEGT in the germline V gene. Deletions cut 0 bases from V and 4 bases from J, with 10 bases between.